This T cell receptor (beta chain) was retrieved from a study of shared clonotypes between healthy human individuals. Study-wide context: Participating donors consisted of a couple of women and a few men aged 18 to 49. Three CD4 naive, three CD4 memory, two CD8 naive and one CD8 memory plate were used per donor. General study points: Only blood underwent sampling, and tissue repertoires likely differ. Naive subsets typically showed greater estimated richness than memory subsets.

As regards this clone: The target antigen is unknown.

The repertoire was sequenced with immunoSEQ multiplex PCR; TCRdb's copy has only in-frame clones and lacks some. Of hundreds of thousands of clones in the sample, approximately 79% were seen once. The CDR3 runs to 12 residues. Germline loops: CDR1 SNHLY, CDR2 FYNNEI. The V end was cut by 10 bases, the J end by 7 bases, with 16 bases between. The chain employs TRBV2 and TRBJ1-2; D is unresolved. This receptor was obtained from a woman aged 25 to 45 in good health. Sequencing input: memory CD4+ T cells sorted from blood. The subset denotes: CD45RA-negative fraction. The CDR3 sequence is CATSRLNAGYTF. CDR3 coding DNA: TGTGCCACCTCCCGTTTGAACGCTGGCTACACCTTC.